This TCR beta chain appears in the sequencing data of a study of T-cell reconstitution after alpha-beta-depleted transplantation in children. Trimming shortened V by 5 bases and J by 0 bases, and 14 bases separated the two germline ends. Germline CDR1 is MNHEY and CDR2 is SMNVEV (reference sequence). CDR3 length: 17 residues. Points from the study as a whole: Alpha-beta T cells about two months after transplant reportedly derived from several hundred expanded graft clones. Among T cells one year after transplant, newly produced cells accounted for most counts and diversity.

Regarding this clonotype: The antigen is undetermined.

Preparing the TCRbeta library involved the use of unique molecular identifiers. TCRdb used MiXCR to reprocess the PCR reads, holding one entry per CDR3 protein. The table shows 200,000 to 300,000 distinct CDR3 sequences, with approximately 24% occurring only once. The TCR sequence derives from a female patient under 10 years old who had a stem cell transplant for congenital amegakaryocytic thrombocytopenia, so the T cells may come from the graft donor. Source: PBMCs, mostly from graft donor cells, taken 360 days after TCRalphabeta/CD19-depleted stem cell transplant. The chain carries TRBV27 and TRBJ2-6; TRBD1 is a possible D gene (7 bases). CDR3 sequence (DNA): TGTGCCAGCAGTAAAAGCAGGGGGGACTCTGGGGCCAACGTCCTGACTTTC. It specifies CASSKSRGDSGANVLTF.